The T cell receptor beta chain under discussion was sequenced for a study of cytomegalovirus exposure and HLA in healthy donors. Study-wide results and caveats: Presence/absence analyses assumed roughly uniform sequencing depth across donors, which may not hold. Rarity marked most TCR sequences, yet some public TCRs occurred in many donors.

PCR involved 60 Vbeta and 13 Jbeta primers. In the authors' workflow: An analysis performed later counted about 80 million unique TCR beta chains (roughly 11 million of them shared). The table came from immunoSEQ multiplex PCR; TCRdb's copy has only in-frame clones and leaves some out. The V and J calls and clone size were taken over from that table, and D and trimming were inferred from the DNA. The top ten clones hold just over 1% of a sample with about 130,000 clones, about 80% of them seen once. This clone was counted once. The antigen remains unidentified. This specimen includes other DNA sequences encoding the same CDR3. This CDR3 is 19 amino acids long.

The TCR comes from a human donor in good health. The sample taken for sequencing was PBMCs. The V call is TRBV1, the J call TRBJ2-7; the table gives TRBD1 as D, unverified against the DNA. TRBV1 is classified as a pseudogene. The CDR3 nucleotides read TGCACCAGCAGCCTGCAAACGAAACAACAGGGGCGTAGCTCCTACGAGCAGTACTTC. Translating gives CTSSLQTKQQGRSSYEQYF.